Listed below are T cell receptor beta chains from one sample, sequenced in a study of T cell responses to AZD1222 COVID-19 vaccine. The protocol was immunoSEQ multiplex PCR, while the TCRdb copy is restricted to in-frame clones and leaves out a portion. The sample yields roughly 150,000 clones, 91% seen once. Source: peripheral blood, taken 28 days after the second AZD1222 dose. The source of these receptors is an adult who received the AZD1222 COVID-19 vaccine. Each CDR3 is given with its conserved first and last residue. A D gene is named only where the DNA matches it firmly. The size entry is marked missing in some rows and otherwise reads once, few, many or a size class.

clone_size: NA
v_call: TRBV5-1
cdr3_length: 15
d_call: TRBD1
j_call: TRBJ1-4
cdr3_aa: CASRPDDRGNEKLFF
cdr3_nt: TGCGCCAGCAGGCCCGACGACAGGGGAAATGAAAAACTGTTTTTT

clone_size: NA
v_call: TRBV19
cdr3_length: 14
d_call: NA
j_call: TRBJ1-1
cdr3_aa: CASSIGDTNTEAFF
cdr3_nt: TGTGCCAGTAGTATAGGGGATACCAACACTGAAGCTTTCTTT

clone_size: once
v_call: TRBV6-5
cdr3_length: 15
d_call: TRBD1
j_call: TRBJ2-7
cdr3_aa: CASRSRGSRLGEQYF
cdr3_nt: TGTGCCAGCAGAAGCAGGGGGTCCCGACTGGGAGAGCAGTACTTC

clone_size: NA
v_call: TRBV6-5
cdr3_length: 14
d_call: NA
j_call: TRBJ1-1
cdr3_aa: CASSQRTENTEAFF
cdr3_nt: TGTGCCAGCAGTCAAAGGACGGAGAACACTGAAGCTTTCTTT

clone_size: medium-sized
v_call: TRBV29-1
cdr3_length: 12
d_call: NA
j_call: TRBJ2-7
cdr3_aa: CSVELRDYEQYF
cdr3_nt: TGCAGCGTTGAACTCAGGGACTACGAGCAGTACTTC

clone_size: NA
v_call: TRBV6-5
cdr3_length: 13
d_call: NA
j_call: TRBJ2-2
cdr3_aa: CASSSREAGELFF
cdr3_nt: TGTGCCAGCAGTTCCAGGGAGGCCGGGGAGCTGTTTTTT

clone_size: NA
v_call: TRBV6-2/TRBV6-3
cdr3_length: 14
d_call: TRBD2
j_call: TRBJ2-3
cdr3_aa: CASSSRDYQNTQYF
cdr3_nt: TGTGCCAGCAGTTCCCGGGACTACCAAAATACGCAGTATTTT

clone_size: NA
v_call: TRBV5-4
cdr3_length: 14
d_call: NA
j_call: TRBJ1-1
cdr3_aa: CASSPSVVNTEAFF
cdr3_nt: TGTGCCAGCAGCCCCTCCGTGGTGAACACTGAAGCTTTCTTT

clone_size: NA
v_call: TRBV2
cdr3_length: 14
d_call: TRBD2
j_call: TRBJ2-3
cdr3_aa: CASVAGASTDTQYF
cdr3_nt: TGTGCCAGCGTAGCGGGGGCAAGCACAGATACGCAGTATTTT

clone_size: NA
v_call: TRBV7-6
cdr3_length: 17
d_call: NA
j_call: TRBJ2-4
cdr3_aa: CASSLESGRGGKNIQYF
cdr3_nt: TGTGCCAGCAGCTTGGAATCCGGCAGGGGAGGCAAAAACATTCAGTACTTC

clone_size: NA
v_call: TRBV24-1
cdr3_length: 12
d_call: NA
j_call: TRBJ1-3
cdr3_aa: CATSESGNTIYF
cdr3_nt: TGTGCCACCAGTGAATCTGGAAACACCATATATTTT

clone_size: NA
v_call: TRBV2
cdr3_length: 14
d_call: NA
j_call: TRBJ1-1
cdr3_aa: CASMGRGQNTEAFF
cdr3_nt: TGTGCCAGCATGGGGCGGGGACAGAACACTGAAGCTTTCTTT

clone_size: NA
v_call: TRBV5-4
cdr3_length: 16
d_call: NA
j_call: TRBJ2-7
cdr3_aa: CASSPGGSGGSYEQYF
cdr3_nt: TGTGCCAGCAGCCCCGGGGGATCCGGAGGAAGCTACGAGCAGTACTTC

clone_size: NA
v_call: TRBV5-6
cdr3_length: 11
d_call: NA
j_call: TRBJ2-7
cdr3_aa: CASSGGSEQYF
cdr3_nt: TGTGCCAGCAGCGGTGGCTCGGAGCAGTACTTC

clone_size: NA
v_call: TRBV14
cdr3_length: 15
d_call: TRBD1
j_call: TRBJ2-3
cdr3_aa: CASSYQQGATDTQYF
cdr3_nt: TGTGCCAGCAGCTACCAACAGGGGGCTACAGATACGCAGTATTTT

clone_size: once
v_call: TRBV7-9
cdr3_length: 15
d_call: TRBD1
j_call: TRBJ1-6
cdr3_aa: CASSRGTGGESPLHF
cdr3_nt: TGTGCCAGCAGCCGAGGGACAGGGGGGGAATCACCCCTCCACTTT

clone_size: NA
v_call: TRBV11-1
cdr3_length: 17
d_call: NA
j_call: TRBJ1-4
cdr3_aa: CASSLALGPKEGEKLFF
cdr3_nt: TGTGCCAGCAGCTTAGCGCTCGGACCGAAAGAGGGCGAAAAACTGTTTTTT

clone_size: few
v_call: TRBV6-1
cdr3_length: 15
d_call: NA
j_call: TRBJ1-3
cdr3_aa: CASSEGIGAGNTIYF
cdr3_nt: TGTGCCAGCAGTGAAGGGATAGGGGCTGGAAACACCATATATTTT

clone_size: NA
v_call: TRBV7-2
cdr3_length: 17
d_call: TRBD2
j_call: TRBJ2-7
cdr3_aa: CASSLELSGRVRYEQYF
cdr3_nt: TGTGCCAGCAGCCTCGAGTTGAGCGGGAGGGTAAGGTACGAGCAGTACTTC

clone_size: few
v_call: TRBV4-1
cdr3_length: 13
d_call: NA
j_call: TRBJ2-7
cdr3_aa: CASSQTGTYEQYF
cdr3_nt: TGCGCCAGCAGCCAAACAGGGACCTACGAGCAGTACTTC

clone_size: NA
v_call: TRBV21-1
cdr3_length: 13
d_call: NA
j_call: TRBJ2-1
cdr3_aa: CASNNSPMHEQFF
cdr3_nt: TGTGCCAGCAACAACTCCCCTATGCATGAGCAGTTCTTC

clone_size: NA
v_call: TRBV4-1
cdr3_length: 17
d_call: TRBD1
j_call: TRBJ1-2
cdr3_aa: CASSHRPGSGQGGGYTF
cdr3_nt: TGCGCCAGCAGCCATCGACCCGGTTCGGGACAGGGGGGTGGTTACACCTTC

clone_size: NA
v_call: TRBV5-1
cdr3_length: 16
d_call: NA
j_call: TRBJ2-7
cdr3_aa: CASSLVGGARLYEQYF
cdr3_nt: TGCGCCAGCAGCTTGGTGGGGGGCGCGAGACTCTACGAGCAGTACTTC

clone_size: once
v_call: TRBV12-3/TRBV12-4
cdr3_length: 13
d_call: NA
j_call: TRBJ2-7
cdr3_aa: CASSRGRNYEQYF
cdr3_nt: TGTGCCAGCAGCCGAGGACGGAATTACGAGCAGTACTTC

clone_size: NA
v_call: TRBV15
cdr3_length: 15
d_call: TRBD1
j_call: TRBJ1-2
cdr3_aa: CATSRDRGRGHGYTF
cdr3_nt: TGTGCCACCAGCAGGGACAGGGGGCGCGGGCATGGCTACACCTTC

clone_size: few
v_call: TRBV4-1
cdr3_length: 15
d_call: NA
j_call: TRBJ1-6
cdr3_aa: CASSQDGGEYSPLHF
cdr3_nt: TGCGCCAGCAGCCAAGATGGTGGGGAGTATTCACCCCTCCACTTT

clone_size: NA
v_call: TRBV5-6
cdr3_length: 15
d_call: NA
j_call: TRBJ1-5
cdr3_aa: CASSHGWGSNQPQHF
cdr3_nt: TGTGCCAGCAGCCATGGGTGGGGGAGCAATCAGCCCCAGCATTTT

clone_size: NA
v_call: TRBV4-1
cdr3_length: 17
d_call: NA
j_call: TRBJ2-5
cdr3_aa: CASSQDPGTEQEETQYF
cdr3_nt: TGCGCCAGCAGCCAAGATCCCGGGACCGAGCAGGAGGAGACCCAGTACTTC

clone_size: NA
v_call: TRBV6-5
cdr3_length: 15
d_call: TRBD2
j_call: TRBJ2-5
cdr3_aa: CASSSGLAGLETQYF
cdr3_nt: TGTGCCAGCAGTTCCGGACTAGCGGGGTTGGAGACCCAGTACTTC

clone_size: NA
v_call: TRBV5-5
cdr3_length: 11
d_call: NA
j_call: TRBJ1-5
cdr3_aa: CASRVNRPQHF
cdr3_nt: TGTGCCAGCAGGGTAAATCGGCCCCAGCATTTT

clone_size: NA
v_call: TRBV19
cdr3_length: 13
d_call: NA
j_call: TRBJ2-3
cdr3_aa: CASSDSATDTQYF
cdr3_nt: TGTGCCAGTAGTGATAGTGCCACAGATACGCAGTATTTT

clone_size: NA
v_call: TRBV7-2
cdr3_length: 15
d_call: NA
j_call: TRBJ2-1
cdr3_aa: CASSLDAGLPGEQFF
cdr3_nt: TGTGCCAGCAGCTTAGACGCGGGGCTGCCGGGTGAGCAGTTCTTC

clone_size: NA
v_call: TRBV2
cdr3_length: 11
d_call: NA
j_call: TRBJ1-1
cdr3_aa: CARQENTEAFF
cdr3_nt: TGTGCCAGGCAGGAGAACACTGAAGCTTTCTTT

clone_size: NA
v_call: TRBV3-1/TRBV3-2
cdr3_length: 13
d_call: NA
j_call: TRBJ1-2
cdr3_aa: CASSQEPNYGYTF
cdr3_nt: TGTGCCAGCAGCCAAGAACCGAACTATGGCTACACCTTC

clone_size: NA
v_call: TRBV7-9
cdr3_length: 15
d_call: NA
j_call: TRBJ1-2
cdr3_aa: CASSSSFGRAGGYTF
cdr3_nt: TGTGCCAGCAGCTCTTCTTTTGGTAGGGCGGGTGGCTACACCTTC

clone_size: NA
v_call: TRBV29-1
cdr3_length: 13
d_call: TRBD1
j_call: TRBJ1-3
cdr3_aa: CSVGQAAGNTIYF
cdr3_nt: TGCAGCGTCGGACAGGCTGCTGGAAACACCATATATTTT

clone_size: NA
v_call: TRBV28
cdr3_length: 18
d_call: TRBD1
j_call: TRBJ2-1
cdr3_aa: CASSLANRGRRSYNEQFF
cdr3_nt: TGTGCCAGCAGTTTGGCAAACAGGGGGCGTCGATCCTACAATGAGCAGTTCTTC

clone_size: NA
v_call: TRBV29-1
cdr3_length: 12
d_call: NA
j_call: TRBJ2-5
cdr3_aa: CSVAGNPETQYF
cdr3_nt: TGCAGCGTCGCCGGGAACCCAGAGACCCAGTACTTC

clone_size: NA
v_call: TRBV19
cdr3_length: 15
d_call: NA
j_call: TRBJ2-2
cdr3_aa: CASSIRAEYTGELFF
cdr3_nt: TGTGCCAGTAGTATCCGGGCGGAATACACCGGGGAGCTGTTTTTT

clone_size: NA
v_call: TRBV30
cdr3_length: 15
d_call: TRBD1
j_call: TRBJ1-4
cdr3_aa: CAGGQGRATNEKLFF
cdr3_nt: TGTGCCGGAGGACAGGGGCGAGCAACTAATGAAAAACTGTTTTTT

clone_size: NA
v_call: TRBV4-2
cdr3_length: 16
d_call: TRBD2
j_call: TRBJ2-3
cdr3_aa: CASSQELAGGTDTQYF
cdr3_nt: TGTGCCAGCAGCCAAGAACTAGCGGGAGGCACAGATACGCAGTATTTT

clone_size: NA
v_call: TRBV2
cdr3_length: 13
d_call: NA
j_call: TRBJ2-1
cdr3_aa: CASSTLSYNEQFF
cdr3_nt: TGTGCCAGCAGTACACTGAGCTACAATGAGCAGTTCTTC

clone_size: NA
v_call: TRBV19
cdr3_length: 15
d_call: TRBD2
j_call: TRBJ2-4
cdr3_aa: CASSKAGVGVGIQYF
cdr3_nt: TGTGCCAGTAGCAAAGCGGGAGTGGGTGTGGGCATTCAGTACTTC

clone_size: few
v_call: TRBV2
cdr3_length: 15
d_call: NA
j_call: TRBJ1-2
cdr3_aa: CASSVASTVSGGYTF
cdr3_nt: TGTGCCAGCAGTGTCGCCTCGACCGTGAGTGGTGGCTACACCTTC

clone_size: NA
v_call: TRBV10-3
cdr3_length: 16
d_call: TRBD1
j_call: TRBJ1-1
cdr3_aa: CAIRPGQGDGGTEAFF
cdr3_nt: TGTGCCATCAGGCCGGGACAGGGGGATGGGGGGACTGAAGCTTTCTTT

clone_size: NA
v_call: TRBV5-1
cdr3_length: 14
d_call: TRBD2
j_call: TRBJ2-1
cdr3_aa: CASSPSGSGNEQFF
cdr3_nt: TGCGCCAGCAGCCCAAGCGGGAGTGGCAATGAGCAGTTCTTC

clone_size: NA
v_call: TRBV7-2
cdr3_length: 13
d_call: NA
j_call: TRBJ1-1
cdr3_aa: CASSLSGDTEAFF
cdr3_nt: TGTGCCAGCAGCTTATCGGGGGACACTGAAGCTTTCTTT

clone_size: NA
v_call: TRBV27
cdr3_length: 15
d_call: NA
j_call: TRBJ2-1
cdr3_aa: CASSSRGYAYNEQFF
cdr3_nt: TGTGCCAGCAGCTCCCGGGGGTATGCCTACAATGAGCAGTTCTTC